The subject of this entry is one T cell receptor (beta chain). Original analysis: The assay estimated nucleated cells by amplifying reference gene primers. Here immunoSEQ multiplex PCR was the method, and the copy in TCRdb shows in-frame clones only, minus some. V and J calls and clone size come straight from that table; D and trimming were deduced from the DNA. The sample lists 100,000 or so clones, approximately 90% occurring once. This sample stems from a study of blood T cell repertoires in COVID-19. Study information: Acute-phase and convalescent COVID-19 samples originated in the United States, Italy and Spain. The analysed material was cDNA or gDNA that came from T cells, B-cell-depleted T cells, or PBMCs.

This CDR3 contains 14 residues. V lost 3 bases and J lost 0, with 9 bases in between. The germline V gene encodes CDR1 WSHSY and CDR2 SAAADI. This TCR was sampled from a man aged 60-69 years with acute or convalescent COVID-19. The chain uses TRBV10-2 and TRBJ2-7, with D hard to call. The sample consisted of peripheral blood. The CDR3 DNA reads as TGCGCCAGCAGTGACAGGTTCCTCTCCTACGAGCAGTACTTC. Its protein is CASSDRFLSYEQYF.